Each of the 19 T cell receptor beta chains below was sequenced from the same sample in a study of tumor and adjacent non-tumor tissue in lung cancer. TCRbeta libraries were built with three rounds of nested PCR, modified from ARM-PCR. TCRdb analysed the multiplex PCR reads with MiXCR anew, one entry per CDR3 protein. The profile shows some 99,000 distinct CDR3 sequences, around 75% of them singletons. No cell sorting was done before RNA was extracted from the tissue. Material: lung tumor tissue. The receptors originated from a woman in her sixties with non-small cell lung cancer.

About this clonotype: At one boundary the junction diverges from the germline segment, which might be a read error. V gene TRBV11-3 combines with J gene TRBJ1-5; 7 bases align to TRBD1. Germline CDR1 is SGHNT and CDR2 is YENEEA. The CDR3 loop spans 18 amino acids. This chain's CDR3 is CASRAPDPGQKESQPQYF. The CDR3, as DNA: TGTGCCAGCAGAGCACCCGACCCGGGACAGAAAGAGAGTCAGCCCCAATATTTT.

As regards this clonotype: One base away lies a much larger clone, so this may be a sequencing read error. Given the absence of the conserved phenylalanine or tryptophan at the CDR3 end, a read error is likely. The gene calls are TRBV29-1 and TRBJ2-7; D remains unclear. The V end was cut by 4 bases, the J end by 2 bases, with 6 bases between. Looked up from germline, CDR1 is SQVTM and CDR2 is ANQGSEA. The CDR3 is 11 amino acids. The CDR3 DNA follows: TGCAGCGTTGTGGACCCCTACGAGCAGTACCTC. Translating it yields CSVVDPYEQYL.

This clonotype has a count of ten or more. The V gene is TRBV5-4, the J gene TRBJ1-2; TRBD1 agrees at 12 bases. Trimming cost V 4 bases and J 5 bases; bases outside gene matches: 6. This CDR3 has 15 residues. Germline V gene sequence: CDR1 SGHNT, CDR2 YYREEE (reference sequence). The CDR3 region has the DNA TGTGCCAGCAGCCTCCGGGACAGGGGGCAGTATGGCTACACCTTC. This codes for CASSLRDRGQYGYTF.

About this clonotype: Relative to the germline gene, one junction end is altered; a read error may explain this. V gene TRBV20-1 combines with J gene TRBJ1-1; 8 bases match TRBD1. The CDR3 consists of 15 residues. Germline CDR1 reads DFQATT; CDR2 reads SNEGSKA (reference sequence). DNA for the CDR3: TGCAGTGCTAGAGGCAGGACAGGGTGTCATACTGAAGTTTTCTTT. This encodes CSARGRTGCHTEVFF.

V usage is TRBV20-1 and J usage is TRBJ1-5; D might be TRBD1 (6 bases). Trimming shortened V by 5 bases and J by 10 bases, and 21 bases separated the two germline ends. The CDR3 runs 14 residues. Germline V CDR1 and CDR2: DFQATT, SNEGSKA (reference sequence). CDR3: CSAYPGQSIQPQHF. The CDR3 DNA reads TGCAGTGCTTACCCTGGACAGAGCATTCAACCCCAGCATTTT.

As for this clonotype: A read error is possible here, since a much larger clone lies one base away. The chain links TRBV28 to TRBJ1-2; possibly TRBD1 for D (6 bases). V was trimmed by 6 bases and J by 5 bases, leaving 16 bases between them. The CDR3 loop spans 14 amino acids. Per the germline V gene, CDR1 is MDHEN and CDR2 is SYDVKM. The CDR3 loop is CASSGQRHKYGYTF. The CDR3 bases are TGTGCCAGCAGCGGACAGAGACATAAATATGGCTACACCTTC.

Regarding this clonotype: Being one base from a much bigger clone, this may be a read error. Likely a read error: the CDR3 ends without its conserved phenylalanine or tryptophan. V and J are TRBV20-1 and TRBJ2-2; TRBD2 might be the D (5 bases). The CDR3 runs 13 residues. Germline values: CDR1 DFQATT, CDR2 SNEGSKA (reference sequence). V dropped 4 bases and J dropped 3 bases, with 9 bases sitting between them. The CDR3 region has the DNA TGCAGTGCTACGGGAACGGACACCGGGGAGCTGTTTTTG. Residues: CSATGTDTGELFL.

The chain carries TRBV11-3 and TRBJ1-3; a possible D gene is TRBD1 (5 bases). The CDR3 has 13 amino acids. Germline loops: CDR1 SGHNT, CDR2 YENEEA. V was cut by 6 bases and J by 4 bases, with 10 bases left in between. The CDR3, as DNA: TGTGCCAGCAGGACTGACAGCGGAAACACCATATATTTT. Translating gives CASRTDSGNTIYF.

Comments on this clonotype: A read error may be the cause here, since a much bigger clone is one base away. The chain is built from TRBV4-1 and TRBJ2-7; 10 nucleotides align to TRBD1. Trimming removed 4 bases from V and 2 bases from J; junction bases left unmatched: 11. Germline V CDR1 and CDR2: MGHRA, YSYEKL. The CDR3 contains 17 residues. DNA of the CDR3: TGCGCCAGCAGCCCTACTTCATTAGGACAGGGGGCCTACGAGCAGTACTTC. Its protein is CASSPTSLGQGAYEQYF.

Notes on this clonotype: A much larger clone differs from this one at a single base, so this may be a read error. The CDR3 DNA follows: TGTGCCAGCAGCTCAAAGCGGGGACCCCAAGAGACCCAGTACTTC. Its protein product is CASSSKRGPQETQYF. The chain links TRBV4-2 to TRBJ2-5, with 7 nucleotides matching TRBD2. V trimming: 5 bases; J trimming: 1 base; junction bases outside the gene matches: 7. This CDR3 contains 15 residues. Germline CDR1 LGHNA, CDR2 YNFKEQ.

With respect to this clonotype: This may be a read error: a much more frequent sequence differs by one nucleotide. The V gene is TRBV7-8, the J gene TRBJ2-1; 8 nucleotides agree with TRBD2. From germline, CDR1 is SGHVS and CDR2 FQNEAQ. The CDR3 is 15 amino acids. The V segment lost 3 bases and the J segment 7 bases; nucleotides outside the gene matches: 8. The CDR3 is CASSFFGGGFNEQFF. CDR3 coding DNA: TGTGCCAGCAGCTTTTTCGGCGGGGGGTTTAATGAGCAGTTCTTC.

Only one count was recorded for this clonotype. The junction departs from germline at one end; a sequencing error may be responsible. V gene TRBV29-1 combines with J gene TRBJ1-1; a weak D match, TRBD1 (5 bases). Per germline, CDR1 SQVTM and CDR2 ANQGSEA. The CDR3 is 14 residues long. Here the CDR3 DNA reads TGCGGCGTTCACGGCGGGGGTTGGGGCACTGAAGCTTTCTTT. It is translated as CGVHGGGWGTEAFF. Together with reference TRBV29-1 and TRBJ1-1, the CDR3 gives the full variable domain: SAVISQKPSRDICQRGTSLTIQCQVDSQVTMMFWYRQQPGQSLTLIATANQGSEATYESGFVIDKFPISRPNLTFSTLTVSNMSPEDSSIYLCGVHGGGWGTEAFFGQGTRLTVV.

V gene TRBV11-3 combines with J gene TRBJ1-1, with D possibly TRBD1 on 6 matching bases. The CDR3 spans 13 residues. Germline lookup yields CDR1 SGHNT and CDR2 YENEEA. V lost 10 bases, J lost 3 bases, and 15 bases lay in between. CDR3 sequence reads: CAIKGDKDTEAFF. DNA for the CDR3: TGTGCCATCAAGGGGGATAAGGACACTGAAGCTTTCTTT.

The J gene is TRBJ1-1, the V gene TRBV20-1; 10 bases align to TRBD1. J was trimmed by 5 bases and V by 4 bases; bases with no gene match: 4. The germline V gene has CDR1 DFQATT and CDR2 SNEGSKA (reference sequence). The CDR3 extends over 13 amino acids. The chain's CDR3 is CSAKTGGATEAFF. CDR3 nucleotides: TGCAGTGCTAAGACAGGGGGCGCGACTGAAGCTTTCTTT.

Worth noting for this clonotype: At one end the junction does not follow the germline gene, possibly because of a read error. This chain connects TRBV5-5 to TRBJ1-6; the D is unclear. This CDR3 has 14 residues. Germline lookup yields CDR1 SGHKS and CDR2 YYEKEE (reference sequence). In nucleotides, the CDR3 is TGTGTCAGCAGCTTAGTAACGGCGACGTCACCCCTCCACTTT. As protein: CVSSLVTATSPLHF. Full variable domain (remainder filled in from reference TRBV5-5 and TRBJ1-6): DAGVTQSPTHLIKTRGQQVTLRCSPISGHKSVSWYQQVLGQGPQFIFQYYEKEERGRGNFPDRFSARQFPNYSSELNVNALLLGDSALYLCVSSLVTATSPLHFGNGTRLTVT.

This clonotype came up many times. This rearrangement joins TRBV29-1 to TRBJ1-4, with D possibly TRBD1 on 6 matching bases. This CDR3 spans 13 amino acids. CDR1 is SQVTM and CDR2 is ANQGSEA in the germline V gene. The V end was cut by 4 bases, the J end by 5 bases, with 11 bases between. The CDR3 DNA sequence: TGCAGCGTTGTATCAGGGGTGAATGAAAAACTGTTTTTT. It encodes CSVVSGVNEKLFF.

Regarding this clonotype: One end of the junction does not line up with germline, which may come from a read error. The chain employs TRBV4-2 and TRBJ2-3, with 7 bases matching TRBD1. The CDR3 is made up of 16 amino acids. Germline V gene data show CDR1 as LGHNA and CDR2 as YNFKEQ. Here the CDR3 DNA reads TGTGCCAGCAGCGCCGGACAGGAGCGGCGCACAGATACGCAGAATTTC. This gives the protein CASSAGQERRTDTQNF.

As concerns this clonotype: A single base separates this from a much larger clone, so it may be a read error. The genes are TRBV12-3 or TRBV12-4 and TRBJ2-1; 11 bases match TRBD2. V was pared by 7 bases and J by 5 bases, with 7 bases of the junction left unmatched. The CDR3 length is 15 residues. Written as DNA, the CDR3 is TGTGCCAGCACTTCCGGGACTAGCGGAGACAATGAGCAGTTCTTC. This translates into CASTSGTSGDNEQFF.

Regarding this clonotype: The junction departs from germline at one end; a sequencing error may be responsible. The V call is TRBV12-3 or TRBV12-4, the J call TRBJ1-4; tentatively, D is TRBD1 (6 bases). The CDR3 has 14 residues. CDR3 amino acids: CASSSYGAGEKLIF. In DNA form, the CDR3 reads TGTGCCAGTAGTTCCTACGGGGCAGGGGAAAAACTGATTTTT.